In this sample, the clone carrying this T cell receptor (beta chain) turned up many times. The data stem from a study of T-cell reconstitution after alpha-beta-depleted transplantation in children. The CDR3 totals 14 residues. V trimming: 4 bases; J trimming: 5 bases; junction bases outside the gene matches: 8. Germline CDR1 SGDLS, CDR2 YYNGEE. Unique molecular identifiers tagged the TCRbeta library. TCRdb re-called the PCR reads through MiXCR, storing one row per CDR3 protein. Altogether over 550,000 distinct CDR3 sequences are present, 10% to 13% being singletons, with the ten largest covering less than 5%.

The rearrangement links TRBV9 to TRBJ2-7; 8 nucleotides agree with TRBD2. Sequenced here: PBMCs from the stem cell graft donor, sampled from the stem cell graft. The clonotype comes from a human donor who donated a stem cell graft to a child with acute myeloid leukemia. CDR3 sequence reads: CASSLTSARDEQYF. The CDR3 nucleotides are TGTGCCAGCAGCCTGACTAGCGCTAGAGACGAGCAGTACTTC.